The TCR beta chain under discussion was sequenced for a study of Ad26.COV2.S vaccination and SARS-CoV-2 variants. For the study at large: The vaccine Ad26.COV2.S was put into the muscle once, or twice with 56 days between. General study findings and limits: The breadth of spike-specific CD8+ and CD4+ T cell responses after vaccination was reportedly substantial.

The treatment: about 20 received Ad26.COV2.S at low or high dose, single or two shots; several received placebo; per-sample allocation not given. The samples date from day 63 after the first vaccine or placebo injection. Participants' vaccine, an Ad26 vector, delivered Wuhan-strain SARS-CoV-2 spike. TCRdb keeps only in-frame clones here, not all; method: immunoSEQ multiplex PCR. In the table there are around 450,000 clones, nearly 90% of which are singletons. A note on this clone: Its antigen remains unknown.

The CDR3 extends over 12 amino acids. With V trimmed by 6 bases and J by 12 bases, 8 bases remained unmatched. In germline, CDR1 is LGHDT, CDR2 YNNKEL (reference sequence). V and J are TRBV3-1 (or the pseudogene TRBV3-2) and TRBJ2-1, with 7 positions matching TRBD2. Here the sequenced sample was peripheral blood, taken in a trial of Ad26.COV2.S vaccine versus placebo. The source of this sequence is a person aged 18-65 years who received the Ad26.COV2.S COVID-19 vaccine or a placebo. The CDR3 sequence: CASRVTGGVQFF. The CDR3 nucleotides are TGTGCCAGCAGAGTAACGGGGGGTGTGCAGTTCTTC.